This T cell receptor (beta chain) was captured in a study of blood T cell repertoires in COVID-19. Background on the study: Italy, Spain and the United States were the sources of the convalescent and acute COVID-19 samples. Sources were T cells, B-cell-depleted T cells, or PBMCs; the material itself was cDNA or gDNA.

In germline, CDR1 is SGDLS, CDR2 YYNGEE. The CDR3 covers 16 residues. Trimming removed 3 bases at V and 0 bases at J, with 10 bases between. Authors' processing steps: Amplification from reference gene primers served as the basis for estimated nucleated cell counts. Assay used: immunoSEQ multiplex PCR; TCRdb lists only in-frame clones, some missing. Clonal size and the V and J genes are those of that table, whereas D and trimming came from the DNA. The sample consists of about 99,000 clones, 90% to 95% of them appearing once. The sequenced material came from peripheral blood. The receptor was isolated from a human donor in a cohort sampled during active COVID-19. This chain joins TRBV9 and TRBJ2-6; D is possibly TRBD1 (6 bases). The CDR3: CASSGDRYSGANVLTF. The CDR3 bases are TGTGCCAGCAGCGGCGACAGGTACTCTGGGGCCAACGTCCTGACTTTC.